Included here is one T cell receptor beta chain sequence, with context. Its antigen remains unknown. A read error is possible here, since a much larger clone lies one base away. This sample was taken from a study of T and B cells in COVID-19 patients. About the study: Peripheral blood came from COVID-19 patients with active infection or after recovery. Study-wide findings and caveats: Active COVID-19 showed highly clonal TRB repertoires; recovery showed diversity and richness above healthy donors. No sequencing was yet done of CD4+, regulatory or CD8+ subsets, or of SARS-CoV-2-responsive or tetramer+ sorted cells. Exclusive to the recovered cohort were 2,331 TCR clusters, 30 to 40 of them with low generation probability.

BIOMED2 TRB-A/B primer pools were used in multiplex TRB PCR. TCRdb redid the calling of the multiplex PCR reads with MiXCR, one entry per CDR3 protein. The data contain 15,000 to 20,000 distinct CDR3 sequences, around a third of them singletons. V lost 9 bases and J 3 bases, leaving 20 bases between the germline ends. From germline, CDR1 is LNHDA and CDR2 SQIVND (reference sequence). The CDR3 contains 15 residues. Each TRB amplification used 250-500 ng of genomic DNA from blood. V and J are TRBV19 and TRBJ1-2, with D hard to call. This sequence originates from a human donor with active COVID-19. Sample: blood. This chain's CDR3 is CASLPAWQPYYGYTF. In DNA, the CDR3 is TGTGCCAGCCTACCAGCGTGGCAGCCATACTATGGCTACACCTTC.